Below are 15 T cell receptor beta chains sequenced from a single sample in a study of T cells in Graves' hyperthyroidism and ophthalmopathy. The TCR beta CDR3 regions underwent amplification using RNA transcripts as the source. The HTBI primer set drove a first-round RT-PCR of the TCR CDR3. TCRdb ran MiXCR on the multiplex PCR reads and lists one entry per CDR3 protein. The sample shows hundreds of thousands of distinct CDR3 sequences, 13% of them seen only once. The sample taken for sequencing was blood. These receptors came from a young woman with Graves' hyperthyroidism.

This clonotype was seen repeatedly, ten times or more. V is TRBV28 and J is TRBJ1-1; 7 nucleotides line up with TRBD1. The CDR3 totals 13 residues. The junction had 5 bases not matched to a gene; V was cut back by 3 bases and J by 7 bases. The germline CDR1 and CDR2 sequences are MDHEN and SYDVKM. The CDR3 coding sequence is TGTGCCAGCAGTTTCCTACAGGGGATTGAAGCTTTCTTT. Its translation is CASSFLQGIEAFF.

Many counts were recorded for this clonotype. DNA for the CDR3: TGTGCCAGCAGCTCCAGCGTGGCAGGCCCCGACGGACCCCAGCATTTT. This sequence encodes CASSSSVAGPDGPQHF. The gene calls are TRBV7-8 and TRBJ1-5; D is unclear. This CDR3 has 16 residues. Trimming stripped 4 bases from V and 10 bases from J, with 23 bases between. Germline values: CDR1 SGHVS, CDR2 FQNEAQ.

This clonotype was seen repeatedly, ten times or more. This chain connects TRBV7-2 to TRBJ2-1; 13 bases align to TRBD2. Germline loops: CDR1 SGHTA, CDR2 FQGNSA. The CDR3 spans 20 residues. Trimming at V came to 5 bases and at J to 0 bases, leaving 13 bases not matched to a gene. This CDR3 is CASSPHRTSGSAASYNEQFF. Here the CDR3 DNA reads TGTGCCAGCAGCCCCCACAGGACTAGCGGGAGCGCCGCCTCCTACAATGAGCAGTTCTTC.

CDR3 protein: CASSVGQVYNEQFF. The CDR3 nucleotides read TGTGCCAGCAGCGTAGGTCAGGTATACAATGAGCAGTTCTTC. The chain couples TRBV9 to TRBJ2-1; the D is unclear. V lost 0 bases, J lost 4 bases, and 8 bases lay in between. CDR3 size: 14 residues. Per the germline V gene, CDR1 is SGDLS and CDR2 is YYNGEE.

There are many counts of this clonotype. The genes are TRBV28 and TRBJ1-4; possible D gene TRBD1, 6 bases. Germline CDR1 and CDR2: MDHEN and SYDVKM. The CDR3 totals 14 residues. Between the trimmed V and J ends, which lost 6 bases and 8 bases, there was a span of 16 bases. The CDR3 loop is CASSLGGEGEKLFF. CDR3 bases: TGTGCCAGCAGCTTAGGGGGTGAGGGCGAAAAACTGTTTTTT.

Only a few counts were recorded for this clonotype. The V call is TRBV11-2, the J call TRBJ2-1, with 10 bases lining up with TRBD2. Unmatched junction bases numbered 10, after V lost 1 base and J lost 10 bases. This CDR3 is 16 amino acids long. Germline CDR1 SGHAT, CDR2 FQNNGV. CDR3 sequence (DNA): TGTGCCAGCAGCTTAGGTCTAGCGGGAGTAGGAGGCGAGCAGTTCTTC. Translation: CASSLGLAGVGGEQFF. The whole variable domain, remainder taken from reference TRBV11-2 and TRBJ2-1, is EAGVAQSPRYKIIEKRQSVAFWCNPISGHATLYWYQQILGQGPKLLIQFQNNGVVDDSQLPKDRFSAERLKGVDSTLKIQPAKLEDSAVYLCASSLGLAGVGGEQFFGPGTRLTVL.

This clonotype was counted many times. The chain combines TRBV6-2 or TRBV6-3 with TRBJ2-3; D uncertain. Trimming removed 6 bases at V and 5 bases at J, with 12 bases between. In germline, CDR1 is MNHEY, CDR2 SVGEGT. The CDR3 covers 13 residues. The chain's CDR3 is CASRPGLIDTQYF. CDR3 bases: TGTGCCAGCAGGCCGGGCCTGATAGATACGCAGTATTTT.

There are a few counts of this clonotype. A read error may explain this, as a much larger clone is one base away. This rearrangement joins TRBV2 to TRBJ2-6, with 9 bases that match TRBD1. The CDR3 runs 17 residues. Germline V CDR1 and CDR2: SNHLY, FYNNEI. The CDR3 DNA sequence: TGTGCCGGCAGTGTTGGGACAGGGCAGCGAGGGGCCAACGTCCTGACTTTC. Its translation: CAGSVGTGQRGANVLTF.

The table lists this clonotype with a few counts. The CDR3 loop is CASRTGDVYEKLFF. CDR3 DNA sequence: TGTGCCAGCAGGACGGGGGACGTCTATGAAAAACTGTTTTTT. V and J are TRBV27 and TRBJ1-4; TRBD1 is a possible D gene (5 bases). This CDR3 spans 14 amino acids. Germline CDR1 reads MNHEY; CDR2 reads SMNVEV (reference sequence). Trimming removed 6 bases from V and 6 bases from J, with 14 bases in between. The complete variable domain, with remaining parts taken from reference TRBV27 and TRBJ1-4, reads EAQVTQNPRYLITVTGKKLTVTCSQNMNHEYMSWYRQDPGLGLRQIYYSMNVEVTDKGDVPEGYKVSRKEKRNFPLILESPSPNQTSLYFCASRTGDVYEKLFFGSGTQLSVL.

This clonotype was observed a handful of times. CDR3 region: CASTAVPGVGETQYF. The CDR3 DNA is TGCGCCAGCACGGCGGTCCCGGGGGTCGGGGAGACCCAGTACTTC. V usage is TRBV5-1 and J usage is TRBJ2-5, with TRBD2 as a possible D gene (6 bases). The CDR3 extends over 15 amino acids. The V and J ends lost 6 bases and 5 bases respectively, with 20 bases between them. The germline gives CDR1 SGHRS, CDR2 YFSETQ.

The chain combines TRBV7-9 with TRBJ1-2; D is unclear. Trimming pared 2 bases from V and 1 base from J, leaving 5 bases between. Per germline, CDR1 SEHNR and CDR2 FQNEAQ (reference sequence). The CDR3 has 13 amino acids. DNA of the CDR3: TGTGCCAGCAGCTTACCCGATAACTATGGCTACACCTTC. Encoded protein: CASSLPDNYGYTF.

The chain employs TRBV10-2 and TRBJ2-7; 7 bases map to TRBD2. The V segment lost 6 bases and the J segment 5 bases; nucleotides outside the gene matches: 22. In germline, CDR1 is WSHSY, CDR2 SAAADI. The CDR3 spans 18 residues. The chain's CDR3 is CASSGNQRGPPPPHEQYF. In DNA form, the CDR3 reads TGCGCCAGCAGCGGGAACCAGCGGGGCCCCCCCCCCCCGCACGAGCAGTACTTC.

This clonotype was counted a few times. The V gene is TRBV20-1, the J gene TRBJ1-6; 10 bases align to TRBD1. In germline, CDR1 is DFQATT, CDR2 SNEGSKA (reference sequence). Trimming removed 4 bases from V and 6 bases from J; junction bases left unmatched: 6. The CDR3 is 15 residues long. For the CDR3, the DNA is TGCAGTGCTACCCGGGACAGGGGTAGTAATTCACCCCTCCACTTT. This encodes CSATRDRGSNSPLHF.

A note on this clonotype: A read error may explain this, as a much larger clone is one base away. The missing conserved phenylalanine or tryptophan at the end of this CDR3 makes a read error likely. The chain is built from TRBV11-2 and TRBJ2-5; D is unclear. V dropped 1 base and J dropped 3 bases, with 9 bases sitting between them. The CDR3 is 14 amino acids. Germline values: CDR1 SGHAT, CDR2 FQNNGV. The CDR3 protein is CASSLARVKETQYL. DNA for the CDR3: TGTGCCAGCAGCTTAGCTCGGGTCAAAGAGACCCAGTACCTC.

This clonotype has ten or more counts. CDR3 sequence (DNA): TGTGCCAGCAGCTCTAGCGGGTATAAAAACATTCAGTACTTC. It specifies CASSSSGYKNIQYF. The V gene is TRBV7-9, the J gene TRBJ2-4, with 8 bases aligning to TRBD2. CDR3 length: 14 amino acids. Trimming cost V 4 bases and J 4 bases; bases outside gene matches: 3. CDR1 is SEHNR, CDR2 FQNEAQ, per germline (reference sequence).